These 17 T cell receptor beta chains were sequenced from one sample in a study of blood T cell repertoires in COVID-19. This table comes from immunoSEQ multiplex PCR, and its TCRdb copy is limited to in-frame clones, with some not included. The sample comprises 250,000 or so clones, approximately 86% of which are singletons, and about 10% rests with the top ten. The sequencing sample was made of peripheral blood. Receptors were obtained from a man aged 35 to 55 with active or convalescent COVID-19.

This rearrangement joins TRBV5-1 to TRBJ1-5; perhaps TRBD1 as D (6 bases). V was cut by 2 bases and J by 0 bases, with 15 bases left in between. The CDR3 totals 17 residues. In germline, CDR1 is SGHRS, CDR2 YFSETQ. The CDR3 region is CASSLMKDRYSNQPQHF. For the CDR3, the DNA is TGCGCCAGCAGCTTAATGAAGGACAGATATAGCAATCAGCCCCAGCATTTT.

This clone has just a few counts. V is TRBV24-1 and J is TRBJ2-7, with 9 bases aligning to TRBD2. Trimming cost V 2 bases and J 2 bases; bases outside gene matches: 3. CDR3 length: 15 amino acids. Germline CDR1 is KGHDR and CDR2 is SFDVKD. CDR3: CATSDSERGAYEQYF. The DNA of the CDR3 is TGTGCCACCAGTGATTCTGAGCGGGGGGCCTACGAGCAGTACTTC.

The V gene is TRBV7-9, the J gene TRBJ1-5; TRBD1 matches 8 bases. Trimming removed 1 base from V and 4 bases from J; junction bases left unmatched: 6. CDR1 and CDR2 from the germline V gene are SEHNR and FQNEAQ (reference sequence). The CDR3 extends over 16 amino acids. CDR3 nucleotide sequence: TGTGCCAGCAGCTTAGGGGTGGGACAGGTGAATCAGCCCCAGCATTTT. Its protein is CASSLGVGQVNQPQHF.

The chain combines TRBV6-1 with TRBJ1-5; no reliable D call. The CDR3 sequence is 16 residues long. The V end was cut by 1 base, the J end by 0 bases, with 10 bases between. Germline CDR1 MNHNS, CDR2 SASEGT. CDR3 nucleotides: TGTGCCAGCAGTGAAGGATGGCAGAATAGCAATCAGCCCCAGCATTTT. Translated, it gives CASSEGWQNSNQPQHF.

The chain carries TRBV3-1 (or the pseudogene TRBV3-2) and TRBJ2-1, with a weak D call TRBD2 (5 bases). The V gene's germline CDR1 is LGHDT and CDR2 YNNKEL (reference sequence). The CDR3 runs to 14 residues. V was shortened by 6 bases and J by 7 bases, with 16 bases between the two germline ends. CDR3 DNA: TGTGCCAGCAGGCGTGGGAGTAGTGGTAATGAGCAGTTCTTC. It is translated as CASRRGSSGNEQFF.

The CDR3 is CASSQELAGLSGNTIYF. CDR3 nucleotide sequence: TGTGCCAGCAGCCAAGAATTGGCGGGTCTCTCCGGAAACACCATATATTTT. The rearrangement joins TRBV4-2 to TRBJ1-3; D unresolved. This CDR3 has 17 residues. CDR1 is LGHNA, CDR2 YNFKEQ, per germline. V lost 0 bases to trimming and J lost 4 bases, with 16 bases between them.

The rearrangement links TRBV6-5 to TRBJ2-5; 10 bases fit TRBD2. The CDR3 totals 14 residues. Germline CDR1 and CDR2: MNHEY and SVGAGI. V shed 6 bases, J shed 3 bases, and the junction held 4 bases outside the gene matches. CDR3 DNA sequence: TGTGCCAGCAGCCTACTAGCGGGAAAAGAGACCCAGTACTTC. Translated, it gives CASSLLAGKETQYF.

Here the CDR3 reads CASGFHSGNQPQHF. The CDR3 DNA is TGTGCTAGTGGTTTTCACTCGGGCAATCAGCCCCAGCATTTT. The J gene is TRBJ1-5, the V gene TRBV12-5; D is uncertain. The CDR3 runs to 14 residues. Germline values: CDR1 LGHNT, CDR2 FRNRAP. V was pared by 3 bases and J by 2 bases, with 8 bases between.

The chain joins TRBV20-1 to TRBJ2-1; 10 bases are a match to TRBD2. V shed 3 bases and J 8 bases; nucleotides not matched to a gene: 10. The CDR3 extends over 15 amino acids. Germline assignment: CDR1 DFQATT and CDR2 SNEGSKA (reference sequence). CDR3 DNA: TGCAGTGCTAGTCCGGGACTAGCGCCTTTGGATGAGCAGTTCTTC. This codes for CSASPGLAPLDEQFF.

CDR3 in amino acids: CASSIAAGGSYEQYF. The CDR3 DNA follows: TGTGCCAGTAGTATAGCGGCGGGTGGCTCCTACGAGCAGTACTTC. The V and J genes are TRBV19 and TRBJ2-7; a weak D match, TRBD2 (5 bases). Germline assignment: CDR1 LNHDA and CDR2 SQIVND (reference sequence). V was pared by 1 base and J by 0 bases, with 10 bases between. This CDR3 is 15 amino acids long.

The genes are TRBV25-1 and TRBJ2-5; perhaps TRBD1 as D (7 bases). The CDR3 contains 17 residues. The V and J ends lost 7 bases and 2 bases respectively, with 23 bases between them. Germline V gives CDR1 MGHDK, CDR2 SYGVNS. For the CDR3, the DNA is TGTGCCAGCACCGAAGTGTATGGAGGGGGCGGGCAAGAGACCCAGTACTTC. It is translated as CASTEVYGGGGQETQYF.

The chain employs TRBV6-5 and TRBJ1-2, with a weak D call TRBD1 (6 bases). This CDR3 region has 14 residues. The V end was cut by 6 bases, the J end by 4 bases, with 15 bases between. Germline values: CDR1 MNHEY, CDR2 SVGAGI. The CDR3 loop is CASRPRQDLYGYTF. CDR3 in DNA: TGTGCCAGCAGGCCCCGACAGGACCTCTATGGCTACACCTTC.

The CDR3 DNA reads as TGCGCCAGCAGCCAAGGACGGGACAGGAACACTGAAGCTTTCTTT. It is translated as CASSQGRDRNTEAFF. The chain links TRBV4-1 to TRBJ1-1; TRBD1 matches 7 bases. The V gene end was trimmed by 1 base and the J gene end by 1 base; junction bases not matched to a gene: 3. Germline V gene lookup returns CDR1 MGHRA and CDR2 YSYEKL. The CDR3 totals 15 residues.

The genes are TRBV6-5 and TRBJ2-5; possible D gene TRBD2, 5 bases. This CDR3 contains 13 residues. The V end lost 6 bases, the J end lost 5 bases, and 13 bases lay between the germline ends. Germline CDR1 is MNHEY and CDR2 is SVGAGI. This chain's CDR3 is CASSLLETETQYF. For the CDR3, the DNA is TGTGCCAGCAGCTTACTAGAGACGGAGACCCAGTACTTC.

The V call is TRBV6-5, the J call TRBJ1-2, with D possibly being TRBD1 (5 bases). Between the trimmed V and J ends, which lost 6 bases and 3 bases, there was a span of 14 bases. The CDR3 is made up of 14 amino acids. CDR1 MNHEY and CDR2 SVGAGI come from the germline V gene. The CDR3 protein is CASRRDSLYYGYTF. The CDR3 DNA reads as TGTGCCAGCAGGAGAGACAGCCTCTACTATGGCTACACCTTC.

The chain links TRBV9 to TRBJ2-1; TRBD2 matches 7 bases. CDR1 is SGDLS and CDR2 is YYNGEE in the germline V gene. V was clipped by 0 bases and J by 2 bases; unmatched bases: 5. This CDR3 spans 16 amino acids. This CDR3 is CASSVASSGTYNEQFF. Here the CDR3 DNA reads TGTGCCAGCAGCGTAGCGTCTAGCGGCACCTACAATGAGCAGTTCTTC.

This clone was detected once. J is TRBJ1-5 and V is TRBV4-1, with no clear D. Germline values: CDR1 MGHRA, CDR2 YSYEKL. The CDR3 runs to 14 residues. V lost 0 bases and J lost 9, with 12 bases in between. The CDR3 nucleotides read TGCGCCAGCAGCCAAGATAGAAATGCGTCGCCCCAGCATTTT. Protein product: CASSQDRNASPQHF.